This TCR beta chain was recovered during a study of Ad26.COV2.S vaccination and SARS-CoV-2 variants. Comment on this clone: Its antigen is unknown. This sample also contains other DNA sequences that code for the same CDR3.

Overall study results and limits: While placebo recipients had lower spike-specific TCR breadth, vaccine recipients had more.

As for treatment: roughly 19 received Ad26.COV2.S at low or high dose, single or two shots; about 5 received placebo; per-sample allocation not given. Day 63 following the first vaccine or placebo injection was when the samples were taken. In the vaccine, an Ad26 vector expressed the SARS-CoV-2 spike of the Wuhan strain. This CDR3 is built from 14 residues. J gave up 3 bases and V 4 bases, and 4 bases lay outside the gene matches. Germline CDR1 is SGHRS and CDR2 is YFSETQ. TCRdb's copy holds only in-frame clones and misses some; the assay was immunoSEQ multiplex PCR. This table has over 300,000 clones, about four fifths appearing once.

The receptor was isolated from a person aged 18-65 years who received the Ad26.COV2.S COVID-19 vaccine or a placebo. The starting material was peripheral blood, obtained in a trial of Ad26.COV2.S vaccine versus placebo. The chain is built from TRBV5-1 and TRBJ2-5; TRBD1 aligns across 9 bases. CDR3 protein: CASSLTGGEETQYF. The CDR3, as DNA: TGCGCCAGCAGCCTTACAGGGGGCGAAGAGACCCAGTACTTC.